This T cell receptor (beta chain) originates from a study of identical twins. A single count supports this clonotype. TCRdb reprocessed the 5' RACE reads with MiXCR, giving one entry per CDR3 protein. The sample holds approximately 1.8 million distinct CDR3 sequences, less than 35% seen once. V was pared by 6 bases and J by 10 bases, with 9 bases of the junction left unmatched. This CDR3 has 13 residues. This clonotype originated in a newborn girl in good health. Specimen: cord blood. This sequence joins TRBV12-3 or TRBV12-4 and TRBJ1-1; 9 bases are shared with TRBD1. The DNA of the CDR3 is TGTGCCAGCAGCCGGGGACAGGGAGGTCGAGCTTTCTTT. Amino acid sequence: CASSRGQGGRAFF.